The clone carrying this T cell receptor beta chain has just a few counts. What it recognizes is unknown. In making TCR cDNA, 5'RACE template switching added a universal primer site and UMIs to it. TCRdb re-called the 5' RACE reads with MiXCR, one entry per CDR3 protein. The data show 450,000 to 550,000 distinct CDR3 sequences, about a fifth seen once. The source of the sample is a study of T cells after yellow fever vaccination. Findings of the study overall: Repertoires sorted by FACS could include abundant clonotypes that are contaminants from the bulk population. Clonotypes appearing in both CD4 and CD8 compartments existed, and their share was small.

The sample here was PBMCs, taken 15 days after the yellow fever booster vaccination. This TCR was sampled from a man between 25 and 39 years old who received the YFV17D yellow fever vaccine.

The CDR3 DNA sequence: TGTGCCGGCGGGGTAGCGGGAGTATTGGATACGCAGTATTTT. Amino acids: CAGGVAGVLDTQYF. V usage is TRBV30 and J usage is TRBJ2-3; TRBD2 matches at 9 bases. V gave up 8 bases and J gave up 6 bases; unmatched junction bases: 12. Per the germline V gene, CDR1 is GTSNPN and CDR2 is SVGIG (reference sequence). CDR3 size: 14 residues. Together with reference TRBV30 and TRBJ2-3, the CDR3 gives the full variable domain: SQTIHQWPATLVQPVGSPLSLECTVEGTSNPNLYWYRQAAGRGLQLLFYSVGIGQISSEVPQNLSASRPQDRQFILSSKKLLLSDSGFYLCAGGVAGVLDTQYFGPGTRLTVL.